This T cell receptor beta chain was identified during a study of cytomegalovirus exposure and HLA in healthy donors. Study results and caveats: The study reported that TCR beta sequences accurately predicted HLA-A and HLA-B alleles in most subjects.

The CDR3 consists of 14 residues. V lost 6 bases to trimming and J lost 1 base, with 12 bases between them. Germline CDR1 is MDHEN and CDR2 is SYDVKM. Primers for the PCR totalled 60 Vbeta and 13 Jbeta. Sequencing was performed with immunoSEQ multiplex PCR; in TCRdb, only in-frame clones are kept and a portion is missing. This sample yields about 160,000 clones, of which around 80% are seen a single time; about 6.3% belongs to the top ten. About this clone: The target antigen is unknown.

Sequenced sample: PBMCs. V and J are TRBV28 and TRBJ1-2, with D hard to call. This receptor was identified in a male donor in good health and CMV-seropositive. In nucleotides, the CDR3 is TGTGCCAGCAGGCCTCAGGTTCTTAACTATGGCTACACCTTC. Its protein product is CASRPQVLNYGYTF.